The sequence of this TCR beta chain was determined in a study of STAT5B mutations in CD4+ large granular lymphocyte leukemia. Sequencing was performed with immunoSEQ multiplex PCR; in TCRdb, only in-frame clones are kept and a portion is missing. The table has some 29,000 clones, roughly 84% seen once. Germline V CDR1 and CDR2: SGHTA, FQGNSA. V lost 3 bases, J lost 1 base, and 12 bases lay in between. The CDR3 covers 16 residues. The TCR was taken from a human donor in good health. The V gene is TRBV7-2, the J gene TRBJ2-2; the D gene is possibly TRBD1 (5 bases). The sample consisted of CD4+ T cells from blood buffy coats. CDR3 DNA: TGTGCCAGCAGCTTCAGGGCTCGAATGAACACCGGGGAGCTGTTTTTT. It encodes CASSFRARMNTGELFF. The complete variable domain, with remaining parts taken from reference TRBV7-2 and TRBJ2-2, reads GAGVSQSPSNKVTEKGKDVELRCDPISGHTALYWYRQSLGQGLEFLIYFQGNSAPDKSGLPSDRFSAERTGGSVSTLTIQRTQQEDSAVYLCASSFRARMNTGELFFGEGSRLTVL.